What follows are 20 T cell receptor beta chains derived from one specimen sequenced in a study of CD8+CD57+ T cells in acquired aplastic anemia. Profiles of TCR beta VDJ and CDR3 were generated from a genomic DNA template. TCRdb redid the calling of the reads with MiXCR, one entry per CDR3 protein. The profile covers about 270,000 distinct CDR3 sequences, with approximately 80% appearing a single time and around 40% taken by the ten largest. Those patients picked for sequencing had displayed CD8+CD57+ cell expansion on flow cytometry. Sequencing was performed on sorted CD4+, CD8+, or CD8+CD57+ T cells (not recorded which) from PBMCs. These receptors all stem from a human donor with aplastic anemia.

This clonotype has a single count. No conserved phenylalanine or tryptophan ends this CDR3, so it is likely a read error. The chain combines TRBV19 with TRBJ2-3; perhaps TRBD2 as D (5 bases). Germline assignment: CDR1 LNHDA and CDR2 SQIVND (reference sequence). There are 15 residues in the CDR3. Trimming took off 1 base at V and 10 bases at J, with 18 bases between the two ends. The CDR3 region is CASSIAGGGYNAQYL. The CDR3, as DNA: TGTGCCAGTAGTATAGCTGGAGGAGGCTACAATGCGCAGTATCTC.

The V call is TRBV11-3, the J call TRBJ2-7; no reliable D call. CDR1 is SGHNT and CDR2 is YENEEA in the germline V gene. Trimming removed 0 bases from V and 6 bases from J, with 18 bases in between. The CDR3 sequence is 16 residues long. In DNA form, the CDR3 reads TGTGCCAGCAGCTTAGATCTGCAAGCGAACCTGGCCGAGCAGTACGTC. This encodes CASSLDLQANLAEQYV.

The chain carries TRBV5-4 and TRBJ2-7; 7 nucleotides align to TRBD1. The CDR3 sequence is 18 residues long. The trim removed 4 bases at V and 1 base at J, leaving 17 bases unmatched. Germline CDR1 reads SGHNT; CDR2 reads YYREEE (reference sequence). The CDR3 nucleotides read TGTGCCAGCAGCCAAGGCCTTGACGGGACAGCCCTTTCCTACGAGCAGTACGTC. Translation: CASSQGLDGTALSYEQYV.

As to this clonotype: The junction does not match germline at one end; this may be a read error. The CDR3 region has the DNA TGTGCCACCAGCAGAGGCAGGGTCCCAGATAGGCACTACTTC. Its protein is CATSRGRVPDRHYF. J is TRBJ2-5 and V is TRBV7-6; D might be TRBD1 (5 bases). The CDR3 contains 14 residues. Germline V gene data show CDR1 as SGHVS and CDR2 as FNYEAQ.

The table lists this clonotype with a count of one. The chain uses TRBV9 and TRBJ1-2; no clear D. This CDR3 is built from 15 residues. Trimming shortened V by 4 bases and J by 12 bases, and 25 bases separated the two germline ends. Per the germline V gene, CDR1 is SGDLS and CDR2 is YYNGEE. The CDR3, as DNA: TGTGCCAGCAGCTTGAGAGGGAGAGCACAGATACGCAACACCTTC. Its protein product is CASSLRGRAQIRNTF.

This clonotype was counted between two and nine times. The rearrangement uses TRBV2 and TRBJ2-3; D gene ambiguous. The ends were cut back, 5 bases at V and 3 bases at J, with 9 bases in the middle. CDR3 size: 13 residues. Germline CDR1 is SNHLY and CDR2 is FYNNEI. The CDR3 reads CASSLRPTDTQYF. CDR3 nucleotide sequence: TGTGCCAGCAGTTTAAGGCCTACAGATACGCAGTATTTT. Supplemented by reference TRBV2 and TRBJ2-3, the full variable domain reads EPEVTQTPSHQVTQMGQEVILRCVPISNHLYFYWYRQILGQKVEFLVSFYNNEISEKSEIFDDQFSVERPDGSNFTLKIRSTKLEDSAMYFCASSLRPTDTQYFGPGTRLTVL.

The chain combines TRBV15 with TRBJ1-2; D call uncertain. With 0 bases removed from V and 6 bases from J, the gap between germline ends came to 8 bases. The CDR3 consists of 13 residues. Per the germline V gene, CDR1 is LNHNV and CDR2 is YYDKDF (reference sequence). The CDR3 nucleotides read TGTGCCACCAGCAGAGATCGGCAGGATGGCTACACCTTC. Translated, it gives CATSRDRQDGYTF.

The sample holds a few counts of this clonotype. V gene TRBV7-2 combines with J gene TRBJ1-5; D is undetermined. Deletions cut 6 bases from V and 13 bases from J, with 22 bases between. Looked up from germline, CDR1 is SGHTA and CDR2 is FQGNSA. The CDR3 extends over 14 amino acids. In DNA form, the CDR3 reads TGTGCCAGCAGTGAAGCGGGTAGCAATGAGACGCAGCATTTT. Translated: CASSEAGSNETQHF. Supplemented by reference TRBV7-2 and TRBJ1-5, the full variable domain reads GAGVSQSPSNKVTEKGKDVELRCDPISGHTALYWYRQSLGQGLEFLIYFQGNSAPDKSGLPSDRFSAERTGGSVSTLTIQRTQQEDSAVYLCASSEAGSNETQHFGDGTRLSIL.

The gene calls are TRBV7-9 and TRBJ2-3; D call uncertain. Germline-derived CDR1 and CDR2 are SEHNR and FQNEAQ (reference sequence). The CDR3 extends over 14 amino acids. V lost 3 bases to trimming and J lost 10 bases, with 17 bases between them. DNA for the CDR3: TGTGCCAGCAGCTTCGACGTAACACACGAGCCGCAGTATTTT. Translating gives CASSFDVTHEPQYF.

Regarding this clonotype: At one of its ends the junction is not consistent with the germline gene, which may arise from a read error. CDR3 loop: CATSDSQGKRGSYNEQFF. The CDR3 region has the DNA TGTGCCACCAGTGATTCGCAGGGGAAGCGGGGCTCCTACAATGAGCAGTTCTTC. The chain links TRBV10-3 to TRBJ2-1; D is perhaps TRBD2 (7 bases). Germline CDR1 and CDR2: ENHRY and SYGVKD. The CDR3 consists of 18 residues.

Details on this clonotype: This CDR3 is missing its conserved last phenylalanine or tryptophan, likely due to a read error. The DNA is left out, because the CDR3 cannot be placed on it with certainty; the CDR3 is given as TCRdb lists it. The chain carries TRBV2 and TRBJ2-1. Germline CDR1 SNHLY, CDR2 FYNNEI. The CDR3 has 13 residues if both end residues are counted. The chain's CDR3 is CASSPRRDKQYFC.

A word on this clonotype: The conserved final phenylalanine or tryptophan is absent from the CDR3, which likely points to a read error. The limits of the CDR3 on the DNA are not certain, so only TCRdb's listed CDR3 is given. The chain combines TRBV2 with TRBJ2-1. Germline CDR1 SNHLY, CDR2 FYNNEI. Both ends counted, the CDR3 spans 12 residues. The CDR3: CASSMAVYPETL.

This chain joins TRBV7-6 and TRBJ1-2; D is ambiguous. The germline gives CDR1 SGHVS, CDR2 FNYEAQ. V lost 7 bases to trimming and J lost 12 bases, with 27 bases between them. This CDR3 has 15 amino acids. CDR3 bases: TGTGCCAGCACCCTACGGAGGGTCCCCTCTGAGGCCAACACCTTC. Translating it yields CASTLRRVPSEANTF.

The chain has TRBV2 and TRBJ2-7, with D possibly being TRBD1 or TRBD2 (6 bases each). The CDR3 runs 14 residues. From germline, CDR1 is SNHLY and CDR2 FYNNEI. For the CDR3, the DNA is TGTGCCAGCGGGGACGGGGGCACCGATACGCAGCATTTTGTC. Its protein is CASGDGGTDTQHFV.

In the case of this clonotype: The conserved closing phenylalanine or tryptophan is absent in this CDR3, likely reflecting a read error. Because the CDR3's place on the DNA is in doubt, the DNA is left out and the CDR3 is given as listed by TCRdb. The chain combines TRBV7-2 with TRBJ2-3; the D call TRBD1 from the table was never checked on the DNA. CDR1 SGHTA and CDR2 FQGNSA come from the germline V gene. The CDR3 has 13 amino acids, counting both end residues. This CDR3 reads CASSWRGGEWGYT.

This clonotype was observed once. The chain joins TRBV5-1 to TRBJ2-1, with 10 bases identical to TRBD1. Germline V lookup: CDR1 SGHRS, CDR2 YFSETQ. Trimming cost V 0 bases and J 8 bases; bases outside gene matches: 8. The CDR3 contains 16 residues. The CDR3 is CASSLEQGQGSDEQFF. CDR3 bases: TGCGCCAGCAGCTTGGAACAGGGACAGGGGAGCGATGAGCAGTTCTTC.

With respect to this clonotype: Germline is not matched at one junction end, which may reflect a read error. CDR3 nucleotides: TGTGCCAGCAGCTTAGTGGCCTGGGGCAAGCAGTATTTT. Translated, it gives CASSLVAWGKQYF. V is TRBV5-1 and J is TRBJ2-3; D perhaps matches TRBD1 (5 bases). Germline CDR1 is SGHRS and CDR2 is YFSETQ. This CDR3 comprises 13 residues.

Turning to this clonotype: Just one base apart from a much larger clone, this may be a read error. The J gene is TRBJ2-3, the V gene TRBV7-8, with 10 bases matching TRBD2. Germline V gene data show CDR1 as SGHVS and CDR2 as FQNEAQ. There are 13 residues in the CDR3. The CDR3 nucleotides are TGTGCCAGCAGGTTAGCGGGAGGTCCCGATAAGCAGTTT. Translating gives CASRLAGGPDKQF.

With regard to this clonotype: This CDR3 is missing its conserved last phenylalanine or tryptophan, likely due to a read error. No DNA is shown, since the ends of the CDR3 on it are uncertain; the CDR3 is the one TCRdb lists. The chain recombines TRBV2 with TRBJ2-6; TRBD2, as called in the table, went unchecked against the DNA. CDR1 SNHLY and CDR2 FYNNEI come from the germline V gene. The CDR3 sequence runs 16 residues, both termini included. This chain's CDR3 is CASSESYSNQAQHFGD.

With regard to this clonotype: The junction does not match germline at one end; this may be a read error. DNA of the CDR3: TGTGCCAGCAGTATAGCGGGGGGATCCTACAATAAGCAGTTTTTT. It encodes CASSIAGGSYNKQFF. This chain uses TRBV19 with TRBJ2-3, with 10 bases aligning to TRBD2. Germline values: CDR1 LNHDA, CDR2 SQIVND (reference sequence). This CDR3 is built from 15 residues. Full variable domain (rest looked up from reference TRBV19 and TRBJ2-3): DGGITQSPKYLFRKEGQNVTLSCEQNLNHDAMYWYRQDPGQGLRLIYYSQIVNDFQKGDIAEGYSVSREKKESFPLTVTSAQKNPTAFYLCASSIAGGSYNKQFFGPGTRLTVL.